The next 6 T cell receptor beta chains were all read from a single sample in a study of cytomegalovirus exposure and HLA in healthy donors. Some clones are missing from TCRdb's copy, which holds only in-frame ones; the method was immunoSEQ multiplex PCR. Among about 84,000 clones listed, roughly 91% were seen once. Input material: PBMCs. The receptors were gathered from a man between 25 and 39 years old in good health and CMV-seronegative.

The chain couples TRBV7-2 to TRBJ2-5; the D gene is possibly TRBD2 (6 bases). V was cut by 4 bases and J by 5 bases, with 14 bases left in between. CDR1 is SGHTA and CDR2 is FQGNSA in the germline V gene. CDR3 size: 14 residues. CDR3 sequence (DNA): TGTGCCAGCAGCTACTTTCTAGCGTCCGAGACCCAGTACTTC. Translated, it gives CASSYFLASETQYF.

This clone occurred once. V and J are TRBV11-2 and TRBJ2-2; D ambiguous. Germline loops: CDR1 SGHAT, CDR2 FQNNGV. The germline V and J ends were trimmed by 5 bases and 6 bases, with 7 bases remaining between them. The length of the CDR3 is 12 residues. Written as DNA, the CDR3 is TGTGCCAGCAGCCTCACGGCCGGGGAGCTGTTTTTT. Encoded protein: CASSLTAGELFF.

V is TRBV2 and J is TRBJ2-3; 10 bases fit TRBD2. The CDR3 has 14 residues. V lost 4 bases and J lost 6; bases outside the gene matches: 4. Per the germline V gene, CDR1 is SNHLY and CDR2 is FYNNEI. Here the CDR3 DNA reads TGTGCCAGCAGTGTTCTAGCGGGAGAGGATACGCAGTATTTT. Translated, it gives CASSVLAGEDTQYF.

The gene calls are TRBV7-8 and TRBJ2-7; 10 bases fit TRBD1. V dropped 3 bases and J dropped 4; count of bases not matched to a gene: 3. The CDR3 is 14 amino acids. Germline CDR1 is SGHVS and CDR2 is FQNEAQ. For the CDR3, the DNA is TGTGCCAGCAGCTTCCGGGACAGGGGTTACGAGCAGTACTTC. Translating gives CASSFRDRGYEQYF.

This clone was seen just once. The CDR3 reads CASSEGASQETQYF. CDR3 bases: TGTGCCAGCAGCGAGGGAGCCAGTCAAGAGACCCAGTACTTC. The rearrangement uses TRBV7-9 and TRBJ2-5; D might be TRBD2 (5 bases). V lost 5 bases to trimming and J lost 2 bases, with 12 bases between them. The CDR3 is 14 amino acids. Germline loops: CDR1 SEHNR, CDR2 FQNEAQ (reference sequence).

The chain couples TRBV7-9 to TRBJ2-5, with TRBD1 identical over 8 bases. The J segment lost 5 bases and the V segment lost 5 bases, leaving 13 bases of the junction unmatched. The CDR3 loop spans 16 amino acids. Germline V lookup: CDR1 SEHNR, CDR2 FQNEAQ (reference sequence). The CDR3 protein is CASSLPPGTGLETQYF. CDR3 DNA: TGTGCCAGCAGCCTACCCCCAGGGACAGGTTTGGAGACCCAGTACTTC. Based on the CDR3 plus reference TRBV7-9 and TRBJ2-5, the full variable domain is DTGVSQNPRHKITKRGQNVTFRCDPISEHNRLYWYRQTLGQGPEFLTYFQNEAQLEKSRLLSDRFSAERPKGSFSTLEIQRTEQGDSAMYLCASSLPPGTGLETQYFGPGTRLLVL.